Listed here are 27 T cell receptor beta chains from one sample, sequenced in a study of cytotoxic CD8 clonotypes in ibrutinib-treated CLL (dated by TCRdb to about 2021). The library was obtained by the immunoSEQ multiplex PCR assay. TCRdb carries this immuneACCESS record with in-frame sequences only. Its versions omit some clonotypes, under half of them owing to an unresolved V gene in the studies checked, with the rest unexplained. Here the sample has some 290,000 clones; 80% occur a single time. The ten most abundant clones make up 5% to 7% of the sample. Sequenced here: PBMCs, sampled before ibrutinib treatment. Receptor source: a human donor with chronic lymphocytic leukemia.

The chain recombines TRBV18 with TRBJ2-5; 10 bases are a match to TRBD1. Looked up from germline, CDR1 is KGHSH and CDR2 is LQKENI. The CDR3 has 14 amino acids. The J segment lost 5 bases and the V segment lost 6 bases, leaving 6 bases of the junction unmatched. The CDR3 DNA follows: TGTGCCAGCTCGTTCGACAGGGGGCCGGAGACCCAGTACTTC. Its translation: CASSFDRGPETQYF.

This clone has just one count. Here the CDR3 reads CAWSVTGNGYTF. CDR3 DNA sequence: TGTGCCTGGAGCGTGACAGGGAACGGCTACACCTTC. V is TRBV30 and J is TRBJ1-2; 7 bases fit TRBD1. The CDR3 spans 12 residues. Unmatched junction bases numbered 6, after V lost 3 bases and J lost 8 bases. Germline V gene sequence: CDR1 GTSNPN, CDR2 SVGIG (reference sequence). Full variable domain (remainder filled in from reference TRBV30 and TRBJ1-2): SQTIHQWPATLVQPVGSPLSLECTVEGTSNPNLYWYRQAAGRGLQLLFYSVGIGQISSEVPQNLSASRPQDRQFILSSKKLLLSDSGFYLCAWSVTGNGYTFGSGTRLTVV.

The chain employs TRBV9 and TRBJ2-3, with D possibly matching TRBD2 (6 bases). The germline gives CDR1 SGDLS, CDR2 YYNGEE. V was shortened by 0 bases and J by 1 base, with 12 bases between the two germline ends. This CDR3 spans 16 amino acids. The CDR3 region has the DNA TGTGCCAGCAGCGTAGATCCTAGCGAGGGCACAGATACGCAGTATTTT. As protein: CASSVDPSEGTDTQYF.

The rearrangement joins TRBV29-1 to TRBJ1-2, with D hard to call. From germline, CDR1 is SQVTM and CDR2 ANQGSEA. The CDR3 contains 11 residues. V lost 5 bases, J lost 4 bases, and 8 bases lay in between. Here the CDR3 reads CSVPAPYGYTF. The CDR3, as DNA: TGCAGCGTTCCCGCTCCCTATGGCTACACCTTC.

The chain combines TRBV25-1 with TRBJ2-7; 8 bases line up with TRBD1. This CDR3 spans 15 amino acids. Germline-derived CDR1 and CDR2 are MGHDK and SYGVNS. The trim removed 1 base at V and 2 bases at J, leaving 4 bases unmatched. The CDR3 DNA is TGTGCCAGCAGTGAATCAAGGGACAGGCCCTACGAGCAGTACTTC. It specifies CASSESRDRPYEQYF.

The V call is TRBV7-2, the J call TRBJ1-3; unclear D gene. CDR3 length equals 15 residues. CDR1 SGHTA and CDR2 FQGNSA come from the germline V gene. V lost 1 base to trimming and J lost 0 bases, with 7 bases between them. The CDR3 protein is CASSLELISGNTIYF. DNA for the CDR3: TGTGCCAGCAGCTTAGAACTGATCTCTGGAAACACCATATATTTT. The variable domain in full, completed from reference TRBV7-2 and TRBJ1-3, reads GAGVSQSPSNKVTEKGKDVELRCDPISGHTALYWYRQSLGQGLEFLIYFQGNSAPDKSGLPSDRFSAERTGGSVSTLTIQRTQQEDSAVYLCASSLELISGNTIYFGEGSWLTVV.

The gene calls are TRBV5-6 and TRBJ2-7; 15 bases align to TRBD2. Germline CDR1 and CDR2: SGHDT and YYEEEE. The CDR3 is 17 amino acids. The junction had 7 bases not matched to a gene; V was cut back by 4 bases and J by 2 bases. The CDR3 loop reads CASSSGLAGGPPYEQYF. CDR3 sequence (DNA): TGTGCCAGCAGCAGCGGACTAGCGGGAGGGCCTCCCTACGAGCAGTACTTC. The variable domain in full, with the rest retrieved from reference TRBV5-6 and TRBJ2-7, is DAGVTQSPTHLIKTRGQQVTLRCSPKSGHDTVSWYQQALGQGPQFIFQYYEEEERQRGNFPDRFSGHQFPNYSSELNVNALLLGDSALYLCASSSGLAGGPPYEQYFGPGTRLTVT.

The CDR3 sequence is CASSQASGANVLTF. CDR3 coding DNA: TGTGCCAGCAGCCAAGCATCTGGGGCCAACGTCCTGACTTTC. This rearrangement joins TRBV14 to TRBJ2-6; the D is unclear. With 1 base removed from V and 1 base from J, the gap between germline ends came to 2 bases. The germline V gene has CDR1 SGHDN and CDR2 FVKESK. The CDR3 length is 14 residues.

The rearrangement links TRBV4-1 to TRBJ2-7; TRBD1 agrees at 9 bases. There are 16 residues in the CDR3. Germline V gene sequence: CDR1 MGHRA, CDR2 YSYEKL. Germline trimming cut 0 bases from V and 4 bases from J; bases unmatched to any gene: 7. The CDR3 coding sequence is TGCGCCAGCAGCCAAGAGAAGAAGGACAGGGGATACGAGCAGTACTTC. Protein sequence: CASSQEKKDRGYEQYF.

The rearrangement joins TRBV18 to TRBJ2-3; 11 bases are shared with TRBD1. The germline V gene encodes CDR1 KGHSH and CDR2 LQKENI. V lost 2 bases, J lost 4 bases, and 5 bases stayed unmatched. This CDR3 contains 16 residues. CDR3 loop: CASSPGQGALADTQYF. DNA of the CDR3: TGTGCCAGCTCACCAGGACAGGGGGCTCTAGCAGATACGCAGTATTTT.

The J gene is TRBJ2-7, the V gene TRBV5-1; D unresolved. Germline values: CDR1 SGHRS, CDR2 YFSETQ. The CDR3 sequence is 14 residues long. Deletions cut 0 bases from V and 2 bases from J, with 9 bases between. The CDR3, as DNA: TGCGCCAGCAGCTTGGGTACAGACACCTACGAGCAGTACTTC. Residues: CASSLGTDTYEQYF.

This chain links TRBV27 with TRBJ2-2, with 7 bases lining up with TRBD2. CDR3 length: 15 amino acids. V trimming: 5 bases; J trimming: 2 bases; junction bases outside the gene matches: 5. Germline V CDR1 and CDR2: MNHEY, SMNVEV (reference sequence). The CDR3 sequence is CASSPLAVNTGELFF. For the CDR3, the DNA is TGTGCCAGCAGTCCGCTAGCGGTTAACACCGGGGAGCTGTTTTTT.

This clone was observed a few times. J is TRBJ2-2 and V is TRBV7-6; D not resolved. V was pared by 1 base and J by 6 bases, with 6 bases between. The germline gives CDR1 SGHVS, CDR2 FNYEAQ. The CDR3 length is 13 residues. CDR3 coding DNA: TGTGCCAGCAGCTTAGGTGGGGCCGGGGAGCTGTTTTTT. Translating gives CASSLGGAGELFF.

The V gene is TRBV19, the J gene TRBJ1-1, with TRBD1 as a possible D gene (6 bases). The length of the CDR3 is 13 residues. The ends were cut back, 5 bases at V and 4 bases at J, with 11 bases in the middle. CDR1 is LNHDA and CDR2 is SQIVND in the germline V gene (reference sequence). CDR3 amino acids: CASSAKGGTEAFF. CDR3 sequence (DNA): TGTGCCAGTAGTGCAAAAGGGGGCACTGAAGCTTTCTTT.

V gene TRBV14 combines with J gene TRBJ2-7; 11 nucleotides match TRBD2. Per the germline V gene, CDR1 is SGHDN and CDR2 is FVKESK. The CDR3 is 14 residues long. After removal of 4 bases from V and 2 bases from J, the junction contained 1 base not matched to a gene. DNA for the CDR3: TGTGCCAGCAGCCCGGGACTAGCGGCCTACGAGCAGTACTTC. Translating it yields CASSPGLAAYEQYF. The variable domain in full, completed from reference TRBV14 and TRBJ2-7, reads EAGVTQFPSHSVIEKGQTVTLRCDPISGHDNLYWYRRVMGKEIKFLLHFVKESKQDESGMPNNRFLAERTGGTYSTLKVQPAELEDSGVYFCASSPGLAAYEQYFGPGTRLTVT.

This clone was found a few times. V and J are TRBV5-1 and TRBJ2-1, with 7 bases aligning to TRBD2. Trimming at V came to 4 bases and at J to 3 bases, leaving 7 bases not matched to a gene. This CDR3 is built from 15 residues. CDR1 and CDR2 from the germline V gene are SGHRS and YFSETQ. The CDR3 DNA reads TGCGCCAGCAGCCGGCTAGCGGAGGACTACAATGAGCAGTTCTTC. This encodes CASSRLAEDYNEQFF.

The chain recombines TRBV5-1 with TRBJ2-5; TRBD2 is a possible D gene (5 bases). CDR3 length equals 14 residues. CDR1 SGHRS and CDR2 YFSETQ come from the germline V gene. V was pared by 0 bases and J by 5 bases, with 11 bases between. In nucleotides, the CDR3 is TGCGCCAGCAGCTTGGTCCCTGGGGAGGAGACCCAGTACTTC. Amino acid sequence: CASSLVPGEETQYF.

CDR3 sequence reads: CASSLARGASYEQYF. CDR3 nucleotides: TGCGCCAGCAGCTTGGCCAGGGGAGCCTCCTACGAGCAGTACTTC. The chain is built from TRBV5-1 and TRBJ2-7, with D perhaps matching TRBD1 (6 bases). CDR1 and CDR2 (germline): SGHRS, YFSETQ. This CDR3 is built from 15 residues. Trimming stripped 0 bases from V and 0 bases from J, with 10 bases between.

The V call is TRBV9, the J call TRBJ2-1; 15 bases fit TRBD2. The trim removed 4 bases at V and 2 bases at J, leaving 10 bases unmatched. The CDR3 spans 19 residues. Germline assignment: CDR1 SGDLS and CDR2 YYNGEE. CDR3 residues: CASSPSGTSGGLAYNEQFF. CDR3 DNA sequence: TGTGCCAGCAGCCCGTCCGGGACTAGCGGGGGGCTGGCCTACAATGAGCAGTTCTTC.

This clone was seen only a few times. The V call is TRBV29-1, the J call TRBJ1-4, with D possibly being TRBD1 (5 bases). The length of the CDR3 is 14 residues. In germline, CDR1 is SQVTM, CDR2 ANQGSEA. The V and J ends lost 6 bases and 5 bases respectively, with 16 bases between them. The CDR3 spells CSVTDQALNEKLFF. The CDR3, as DNA: TGCAGCGTGACAGACCAGGCCCTAAATGAAAAACTGTTTTTT.

This clone was counted a few times. The chain has TRBV9 and TRBJ2-1; D might be TRBD2 (5 bases). Germline V gives CDR1 SGDLS, CDR2 YYNGEE. This CDR3 has 17 residues. V was trimmed by 4 bases and J by 7 bases, leaving 24 bases between them. The CDR3 protein is CASSRGSRTQFLNEQFF. In nucleotides, the CDR3 is TGTGCCAGCAGCCGCGGATCTAGGACTCAATTTCTTAATGAGCAGTTCTTC.

This clone has just one count. The V and J genes are TRBV9 and TRBJ2-7, with D maybe TRBD1 (5 bases). Trimming pared 2 bases from V and 6 bases from J, leaving 15 bases between. The germline gives CDR1 SGDLS, CDR2 YYNGEE. The CDR3 runs 14 residues. The CDR3 nucleotides read TGTGCCAGCAGCGTTGACCCCTCAGGGCGCGAGCAGTACTTC. This gives the protein CASSVDPSGREQYF.

This clone was recorded a few times. The identical CDR3 is also encoded by other nucleotide sequences in the sample. V usage is TRBV30 and J usage is TRBJ1-5; D is ambiguous. With 2 bases removed from V and 2 bases from J, the gap between germline ends came to 10 bases. Germline lookup yields CDR1 GTSNPN and CDR2 SVGIG (reference sequence). The CDR3 extends over 14 amino acids. CDR3 residues: CAWSPGLGNQPQHF. The CDR3 DNA sequence: TGTGCCTGGAGTCCGGGGTTGGGCAATCAGCCCCAGCATTTT.

This chain joins TRBV18 and TRBJ2-1; 10 positions match TRBD2. Germline V gives CDR1 KGHSH, CDR2 LQKENI. V was clipped by 1 base and J by 8 bases; unmatched bases: 8. The CDR3 contains 16 residues. This chain's CDR3 is CASSPRSSGSADEQFF. DNA for the CDR3: TGTGCCAGCTCACCACGGTCTAGCGGGAGTGCTGATGAGCAGTTCTTC.

The rearrangement uses TRBV6-5 and TRBJ2-3; D unclear. The CDR3 spans 13 residues. From germline, CDR1 is MNHEY and CDR2 SVGAGI. Trimming shortened V by 4 bases and J by 0 bases, and 5 bases separated the two germline ends. DNA for the CDR3: TGTGCCAGCAGTTCAGATAGCACAGATACGCAGTATTTT. Translated: CASSSDSTDTQYF.

The chain couples TRBV5-1 to TRBJ2-6; D is unresolved. V was cut by 1 base and J by 2 bases, with 4 bases left in between. Looked up from germline, CDR1 is SGHRS and CDR2 is YFSETQ. The length of the CDR3 is 14 residues. The CDR3 DNA reads TGCGCCAGCAGCTTGTCGGCTGGGGCCAACGTCCTGACTTTC. Protein sequence: CASSLSAGANVLTF.

The chain is built from TRBV21-1 and TRBJ1-2. TRBV21-1 is given as a pseudogene. The CDR3 consists of 14 residues. The CDR3 region is CARTRRLNSRGYTF. CDR3 coding DNA: TGTGCCCGTACACGGCGGCTCAACTCGAGGGGCTACACCTTC.